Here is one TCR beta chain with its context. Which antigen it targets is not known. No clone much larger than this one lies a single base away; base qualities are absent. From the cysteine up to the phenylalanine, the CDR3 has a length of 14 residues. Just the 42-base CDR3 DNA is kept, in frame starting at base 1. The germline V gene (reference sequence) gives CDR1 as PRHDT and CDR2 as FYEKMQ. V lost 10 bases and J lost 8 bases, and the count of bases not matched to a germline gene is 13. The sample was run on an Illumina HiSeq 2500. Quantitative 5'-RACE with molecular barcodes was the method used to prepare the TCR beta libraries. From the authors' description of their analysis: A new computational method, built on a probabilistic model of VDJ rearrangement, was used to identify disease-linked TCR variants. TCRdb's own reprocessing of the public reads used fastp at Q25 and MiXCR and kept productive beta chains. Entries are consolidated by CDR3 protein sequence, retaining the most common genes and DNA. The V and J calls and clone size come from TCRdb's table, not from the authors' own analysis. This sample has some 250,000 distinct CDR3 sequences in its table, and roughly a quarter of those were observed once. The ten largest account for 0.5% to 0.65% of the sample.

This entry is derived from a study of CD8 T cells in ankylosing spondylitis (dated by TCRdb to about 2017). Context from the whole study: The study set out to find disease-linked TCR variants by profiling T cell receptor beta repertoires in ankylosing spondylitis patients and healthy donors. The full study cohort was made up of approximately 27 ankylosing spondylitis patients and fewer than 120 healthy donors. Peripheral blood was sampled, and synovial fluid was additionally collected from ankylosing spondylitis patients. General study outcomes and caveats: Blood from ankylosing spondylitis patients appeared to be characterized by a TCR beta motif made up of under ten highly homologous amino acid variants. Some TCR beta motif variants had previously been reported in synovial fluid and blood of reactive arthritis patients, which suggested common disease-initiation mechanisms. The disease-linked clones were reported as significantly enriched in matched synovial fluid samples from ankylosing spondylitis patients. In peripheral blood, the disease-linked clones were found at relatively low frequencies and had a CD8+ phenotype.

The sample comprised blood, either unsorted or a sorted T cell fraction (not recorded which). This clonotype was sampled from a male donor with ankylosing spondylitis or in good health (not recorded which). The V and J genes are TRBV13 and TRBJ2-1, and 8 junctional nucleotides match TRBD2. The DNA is TGTGCCACTCGAAGATCGGGGGGGCCCTATGAGCAGTTCTTC. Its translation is CATRRSGGPYEQFF.